One sample yielded the 3 T cell receptor beta chains listed below, sequenced in a study of shared clonotypes between healthy human individuals. Here immunoSEQ multiplex PCR was the method, and the copy in TCRdb shows in-frame clones only, minus some. The profile shows approximately 640,000 clones, about three quarters of them singletons. The sample was memory CD4+ T cells sorted from blood. Subset: CD45RA-negative fraction. These receptors originate from a woman in her twenties or thirties in good health.

This clone has a handful of counts. This rearrangement joins TRBV5-1 to TRBJ1-4; D is possibly TRBD1 (5 bases). Trimming removed 0 bases from V and 4 bases from J, with 10 bases in between. Germline V gives CDR1 SGHRS, CDR2 YFSETQ. The CDR3 is 15 residues long. The CDR3 sequence is CASSLEGQGNEKLFF. CDR3 nucleotide sequence: TGCGCCAGCAGCTTGGAGGGGCAGGGTAATGAAAAACTGTTTTTT.

J is TRBJ2-7 and V is TRBV27, with D possibly matching TRBD1 (6 bases). V shed 3 bases and J shed 4 bases, with 13 bases lying between them. The germline V gene encodes CDR1 MNHEY and CDR2 SMNVEV (reference sequence). The CDR3 has 14 amino acids. The CDR3 sequence: CASSLVTGNYEQYF. DNA of the CDR3: TGTGCCAGCAGTTTGGTAACAGGGAATTACGAGCAGTACTTC.

The chain employs TRBV27 and TRBJ2-1; unclear D gene. CDR3 length: 17 residues. The germline CDR1 and CDR2 sequences are MNHEY and SMNVEV (reference sequence). Trimming stripped 5 bases from V and 8 bases from J, with 25 bases between. CDR3 DNA: TGTGCCAGCAGTCCCACCCACGAACCCACTGAGAGTCATGAGCAGTTCTTC. This gives the protein CASSPTHEPTESHEQFF.